The clone carrying this T cell receptor beta chain was counted at least ten times. Some clones are missing from TCRdb's copy, which holds only in-frame ones; the method was immunoSEQ multiplex PCR. The sample contains 180,000 or so clones, approximately 88% of which appear only once. This entry is derived from a study of blood T cell repertoires in COVID-19. About the research overall: Sources were T cells, B-cell-depleted T cells, or PBMCs; the material itself was cDNA or gDNA.

Participants were aged 18 to 89 years from about two dozen US areas. Participant-reported clinical history was the basis for cohort assignment. This CDR3 contains 13 residues. Germline CDR1 and CDR2: SGHRS and YFSETQ. V lost 6 bases, J lost 11 bases, and 6 bases stayed unmatched. The sequencing input was PBMCs or T cells enriched from blood (not recorded which). This clonotype was obtained from a woman in her fifties or sixties who had recovered from COVID-19. V gene TRBV5-1 combines with J gene TRBJ1-6; 9 bases map to TRBD1. The CDR3 nucleotides are TGCGCCAGCACCGGGACAGGGTCTCCACCCCTCCACTTT. This gives the protein CASTGTGSPPLHF.